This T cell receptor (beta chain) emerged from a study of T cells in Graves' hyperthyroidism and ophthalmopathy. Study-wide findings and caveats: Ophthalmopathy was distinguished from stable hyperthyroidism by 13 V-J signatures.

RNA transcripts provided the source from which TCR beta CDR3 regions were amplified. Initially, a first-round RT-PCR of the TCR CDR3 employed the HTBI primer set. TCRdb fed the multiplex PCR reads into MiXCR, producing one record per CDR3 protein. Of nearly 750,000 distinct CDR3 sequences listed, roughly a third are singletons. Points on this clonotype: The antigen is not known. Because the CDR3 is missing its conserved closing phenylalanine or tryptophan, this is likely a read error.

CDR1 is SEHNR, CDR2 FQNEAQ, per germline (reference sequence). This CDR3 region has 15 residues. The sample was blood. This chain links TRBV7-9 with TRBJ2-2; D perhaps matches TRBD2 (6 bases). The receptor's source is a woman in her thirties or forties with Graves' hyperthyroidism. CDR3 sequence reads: CANPRGGTNTGELFS. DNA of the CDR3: TGTGCGAACCCCCGGGGCGGGACGAACACCGGGGAGCTGTTTTCT.